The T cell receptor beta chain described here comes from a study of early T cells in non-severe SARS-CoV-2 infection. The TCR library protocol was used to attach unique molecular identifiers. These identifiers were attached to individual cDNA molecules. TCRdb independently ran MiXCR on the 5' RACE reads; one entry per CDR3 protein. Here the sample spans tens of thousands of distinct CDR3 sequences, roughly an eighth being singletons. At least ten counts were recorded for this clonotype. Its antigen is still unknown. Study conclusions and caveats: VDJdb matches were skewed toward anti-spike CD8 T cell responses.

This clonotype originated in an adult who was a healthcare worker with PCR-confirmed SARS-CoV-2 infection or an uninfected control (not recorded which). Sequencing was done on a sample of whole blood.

The CDR3 DNA reads TGCGCCAGCAGCCTTAGCGGGAGCTCCTACAATGAGCAGTTCTTC. Residues: CASSLSGSSYNEQFF. This chain links TRBV4-1 with TRBJ2-1; 9 nucleotides match TRBD2. The germline CDR1 and CDR2 sequences are MGHRA and YSYEKL. J lost 0 bases, V lost 4 bases, and 1 base had no gene match. This CDR3 region has 15 residues.